Listed below are T cell receptor beta chains from one sample, sequenced in a study of T cell responses to AZD1222 COVID-19 vaccine. Profiled with immunoSEQ multiplex PCR; TCRdb holds only in-frame clones, not every one. This table holds 150,000 to 200,000 clones, roughly nine tenths found once. The material sequenced was peripheral blood, taken on day 0 of AZD1222 vaccination. The receptors were sampled from an adult in good health. Each CDR3 is given with its conserved first and last residue. A D gene is named only where the DNA matches it firmly.

j_gene: TRBJ2-1
d_gene: TRBD2
v_gene: TRBV7-9
CDR3aa: CASSLSGLAGGLNEQFF
CDR3nt: TGTGCCAGCAGCTTATCGGGACTAGCGGGAGGGTTAAATGAGCAGTTCTTC

j_gene: TRBJ2-2
d_gene: .
v_gene: TRBV18
CDR3aa: CASSPSYASPHTGELFF
CDR3nt: TGTGCCAGCTCACCATCCTACGCTAGCCCCCACACCGGGGAGCTGTTTTTT

j_gene: TRBJ2-7
d_gene: .
v_gene: TRBV28
CDR3aa: CASSLPQGYEQYF
CDR3nt: TGTGCCAGCAGTTTACCTCAGGGATACGAGCAGTACTTC

j_gene: TRBJ1-4
d_gene: .
v_gene: TRBV6-5
CDR3aa: CASTTRHGDEKLFF
CDR3nt: TGTGCCAGCACCACCCGGCACGGGGATGAAAAACTGTTTTTT

j_gene: TRBJ1-1
d_gene: TRBD1
v_gene: TRBV19
CDR3aa: CASRVDRDAEAFF
CDR3nt: TGTGCCAGTAGGGTTGACAGGGACGCTGAAGCTTTCTTT

j_gene: TRBJ2-2
d_gene: .
v_gene: TRBV4-2
CDR3aa: CASSPTSGGPGELFF
CDR3nt: TGTGCCAGCAGCCCCACGTCGGGTGGACCCGGGGAGCTGTTTTTT

j_gene: TRBJ2-2
d_gene: .
v_gene: TRBV19
CDR3aa: CASRTTGRGTGELFF
CDR3nt: TGTGCCAGTAGGACTACAGGGCGGGGCACCGGGGAGCTGTTTTTT

j_gene: TRBJ1-2
d_gene: .
v_gene: TRBV28
CDR3aa: CASSLGGPGWGYTF
CDR3nt: TGTGCCAGCAGTTTAGGGGGCCCCGGTTGGGGCTACACCTTC

j_gene: TRBJ2-2
d_gene: .
v_gene: TRBV7-3
CDR3aa: CASSPSNTGELFF
CDR3nt: TGTGCCAGCAGCCCCTCGAACACCGGGGAGCTGTTTTTT

j_gene: TRBJ1-2
d_gene: TRBD1
v_gene: TRBV18
CDR3aa: CASSPTGGGYGYTF
CDR3nt: TGTGCCAGCTCACCCACAGGGGGCGGCTATGGCTACACCTTC

j_gene: TRBJ2-7
d_gene: .
v_gene: TRBV7-6
CDR3aa: CASSPLGDYYEQYF
CDR3nt: TGTGCCAGCAGCCCCCTAGGGGATTATTACGAGCAGTACTTC

j_gene: TRBJ2-2
d_gene: TRBD1
v_gene: TRBV28
CDR3aa: CASSFSPLTGALDTGELFF
CDR3nt: TGTGCCAGCAGTTTTTCGCCCCTGACAGGGGCGCTCGACACCGGGGAGCTGTTTTTT

j_gene: TRBJ1-1
d_gene: .
v_gene: TRBV11-3
CDR3aa: CASSSQGYTEAFF
CDR3nt: TGTGCCAGCAGCTCCCAGGGATACACTGAGGCTTTCTTT

j_gene: TRBJ1-1
d_gene: .
v_gene: TRBV27
CDR3aa: CASSSEFNQKGEAFF
CDR3nt: TGTGCCAGCAGTTCAGAATTCAATCAAAAGGGTGAAGCTTTCTTT

j_gene: TRBJ1-1
d_gene: .
v_gene: TRBV5-4
CDR3aa: CASSLYKGPNTEAFF
CDR3nt: TGTGCCAGCAGCTTGTATAAGGGGCCAAACACTGAAGCTTTCTTT

j_gene: TRBJ1-1
d_gene: .
v_gene: TRBV3-1/TRBV3-2
CDR3aa: CASSPSLYTEAFF
CDR3nt: TGTGCCAGCAGCCCGTCCTTATACACTGAAGCTTTCTTT

j_gene: TRBJ2-1
d_gene: TRBD2
v_gene: TRBV19
CDR3aa: CASSITSGGEQFF
CDR3nt: TGTGCCAGTAGTATTACTAGCGGCGGTGAGCAGTTCTTC